The 21 T cell receptor gamma chains in this list originate from one sample, sequenced in a study of gamma-delta chains in newborns, infants, children. TCRdb re-called the reads using CATT. The table has 3,600 or so gamma-chain clones, about 63% seen once. Sequencing was performed on blood. These receptor sequences come from a child who was a newborn, infant or young child, either healthy, febrile or measles-vaccinated (not recorded which).

V gene TRGV2 combines with J gene TRGJP. Because TCRdb records no J gene, it was assigned here through a match of the DNA to germline. This CDR3 region has 16 residues. V shed 1 base, J shed 4 bases, and the junction held 1 base outside the gene matches. Germline CDR1 and CDR2: EGSNGY and YDSYNSKV. CDR3 loop: CATWDGQELGKKIKVF. Here the CDR3 DNA reads TGTGCCACCTGGGACGGCCAAGAGTTGGGCAAAAAAATCAAGGTATTT.

Note on this clone: Within the sample, other DNA sequences also encode this same CDR3. The J gene is TRGJP, the V gene TRGV9. The J gene is absent in TCRdb and was assigned here via DNA matching to germline. The CDR3 totals 17 residues. The junction had 6 bases not matched to a gene; V was cut back by 0 bases and J by 7 bases. CDR1 is GITISATS and CDR2 is ISYDGTV in the germline V gene (reference sequence). The CDR3 spells CALWEVRIELGKKIKVF. DNA of the CDR3: TGTGCCTTGTGGGAGGTGCGGATTGAGTTGGGCAAAAAAATCAAGGTATTT.

Concerning this clone itself: This sample also contains other DNA sequences that code for the same CDR3. The V gene is TRGV2; the J gene was not called. There are 13 residues in the CDR3. Germline assignment: CDR1 EGSNGY and CDR2 YDSYNSKV. CDR3 protein: CATWDGLYYKKLF. The CDR3 coding sequence is TGTGCCACCTGGGACGGCCTATATTATAAGAAACTCTTC.

This chain links TRGV3 with TRGJP2. The J gene comes from matching the DNA to germline here; TCRdb lacks it. J was trimmed by 6 bases and V by 0 bases; bases with no gene match: 7. Germline V gives CDR1 VTNTFY, CDR2 YDVSTARD (reference sequence). This CDR3 has 15 residues. The CDR3 DNA follows: TGTGCCACCTGGGACAGGCGCGGGCGTGATTGGATCAAGACGTTT. This sequence encodes CATWDRRGRDWIKTF.

The CDR3 sequence is CATWDNGGYKKLF. The CDR3 DNA follows: TGTGCCACCTGGGATAACGGCGGTTATAAGAAACTCTTT. The genes are TRGV8 and TRGJ1 or TRGJ2. Germline matching of the DNA provided the J gene here, since TCRdb leaves it blank. The CDR3 runs to 13 residues. The J segment lost 6 bases and the V segment lost 2 bases, leaving 7 bases of the junction unmatched. Per germline, CDR1 VENAVY and CDR2 YDSYNSRV.

As concerns this clone: This sample includes further DNA sequences coding for the same CDR3. The chain couples TRGV2 to TRGJP2. TCRdb does not report a J gene; here it was assigned by matching the DNA to germline references. V shed 1 base, J shed 3 bases, and the junction held 2 bases outside the gene matches. CDR1 is EGSNGY, CDR2 YDSYNSKV, per germline. The CDR3 consists of 14 residues. For the CDR3, the DNA is TGTGCCACCTGGGACGGCCGTAGTGATTGGATCAAGACGTTT. Protein product: CATWDGRSDWIKTF.

The chain combines TRGV9 with TRGJP. The J gene, not given by TCRdb, was assigned here from a germline match of the nucleotide sequence. Germline V CDR1 and CDR2: GITISATS, ISYDGTV (reference sequence). V lost 3 bases and J lost 6; bases outside the gene matches: 11. The CDR3 covers 18 residues. This CDR3 reads CALWESRPTELGKKIKVF. The CDR3 nucleotides read TGTGCCTTGTGGGAGTCGCGTCCCACAGAGTTGGGCAAAAAAATCAAGGTATTT.

This clone has only one observation. The sample contains more than one DNA sequence encoding this CDR3. V usage is TRGV2 and J usage is TRGJ1 or TRGJ2. As TCRdb names no J gene, one was assigned here on the basis of a DNA match to germline. V trimming: 0 bases; J trimming: 3 bases; junction bases outside the gene matches: 5. Germline V lookup: CDR1 EGSNGY, CDR2 YDSYNSKV. This CDR3 is built from 14 residues. The DNA of the CDR3 is TGTGCCACCTGGGACGGGAGGGGTTATTATAAGAAACTCTTT. Translating it yields CATWDGRGYYKKLF.

The chain recombines TRGV9 with TRGJP2. TCRdb records no J gene; here it was assigned by comparing the DNA to germline. Germline V gene sequence: CDR1 GITISATS, CDR2 ISYDGTV (reference sequence). The ends lost 3 bases at V and 1 base at J; junction bases unmatched: 5. The CDR3 is 15 residues long. The CDR3 spells CALWETRSSDWIKTF. CDR3 DNA sequence: TGTGCCTTGTGGGAGACACGTAGTAGTGATTGGATCAAGACGTTT.

This clone was seen more than once but under ten times. This chain uses TRGV9 with TRGJP2. TCRdb offers no J gene call, so here the DNA was matched to germline to obtain one. After removal of 1 base from V and 0 bases from J, the junction contained 5 bases not matched to a gene. The CDR3 length is 16 residues. CDR1 and CDR2 (germline): GITISATS, ISYDGTV (reference sequence). The CDR3 DNA is TGTGCCTTGTGGGAGGTTGGATATAGTAGTGATTGGATCAAGACGTTT. This sequence encodes CALWEVGYSSDWIKTF.

As for this clone: The junction departs from germline at one end; a sequencing error may be responsible. This CDR3 is also generated by other DNA sequences in the sample. V usage is TRGV9 and J usage is TRGJ1 or TRGJ2. The J gene, left out of TCRdb, was set here by checking the DNA against germline. The CDR3 spans 13 residues. Germline CDR1 reads GITISATS; CDR2 reads ISYDGTV (reference sequence). This CDR3 reads CALWEPRRDKKLF. CDR3 nucleotides: TGCGCCTTGTGGGAGCCGCGACGTGATAAGAAACTCTTT.

Points on this clone: Germline is not matched at one junction end, which may reflect a read error. This chain links TRGV3 with TRGJ1 or TRGJ2. The J gene, not given by TCRdb, was assigned here from a germline match of the nucleotide sequence. CDR3 length equals 13 residues. The germline V gene encodes CDR1 VTNTFY and CDR2 YDVSTARD (reference sequence). The CDR3 coding sequence is TGTGCCACCTGGGGCAGGCCGCGGTATAAGAAACTCTTT. This encodes CATWGRPRYKKLF.

A note on this clone: The same CDR3 arises from other DNA sequences in this sample as well. CDR3 sequence: CATWDGQGYKKLF. The CDR3 DNA is TGTGCCACCTGGGACGGGCAAGGATATAAGAAACTCTTT. The rearrangement links TRGV2 to TRGJ1 or TRGJ2. The J gene, missing from TCRdb, was assigned here through DNA to germline matching. The V segment lost 0 bases and the J segment 7 bases; nucleotides outside the gene matches: 6. The CDR3 runs 13 residues. Germline CDR1 and CDR2: EGSNGY and YDSYNSKV.

On this clone: Other DNA variants within this sample encode the same CDR3. No J gene call was made, and the V gene is TRGV9. CDR1 and CDR2 from the germline V gene are GITISATS and ISYDGTV (reference sequence). CDR3 size: 13 residues. This CDR3 reads CALWEVRRYKKLF. CDR3 sequence (DNA): TGTGCCTTGTGGGAGGTGCGGCGGTATAAGAAACTATTT.

V is TRGV9 and J is TRGJ1 or TRGJ2. Assignment of the J gene here rests on matching the DNA to germline, because TCRdb gives none. Germline V lookup: CDR1 GITISATS, CDR2 ISYDGTV (reference sequence). CDR3 length: 11 residues. J lost 3 bases, V lost 4 bases, and 0 bases had no gene match. The CDR3 region has the DNA TGTGCCTTGTGGGATTATTATAAGAAACTCTTT. Residues: CALWDYYKKLF.

The chain is built from TRGV8 and TRGJP1. As TCRdb names no J gene, one was assigned here on the basis of a DNA match to germline. V gave up 8 bases and J gave up 12 bases; unmatched junction bases: 12. CDR1 is VENAVY and CDR2 is YDSYNSRV in the germline V gene. This CDR3 has 12 residues. The CDR3 DNA is TGTGCCACCTATTCCTCTGGAGGGTTCAAGATATTT. Amino acid sequence: CATYSSGGFKIF.

V is TRGV9 and J is TRGJP. The J gene is absent in TCRdb and was assigned here via DNA matching to germline. Germline CDR1 and CDR2: GITISATS and ISYDGTV (reference sequence). The CDR3 sequence is 17 residues long. With 2 bases clipped from V and 3 bases from J, the junction kept 4 bases outside the gene matches. The CDR3 DNA reads as TGTGCCTTGTGGGAGGACAAGCAAGAGTTGGGCAAAAAAATCAAGGTATTT. Its translation is CALWEDKQELGKKIKVF.

Turning to this clone: The same CDR3 also results from other DNA sequences found in this sample. The genes are TRGV9 and TRGJ1 or TRGJ2. TCRdb leaves out the J gene; it was filled in here by matching the DNA to germline. J was trimmed by 0 bases and V by 5 bases; bases with no gene match: 1. The CDR3 contains 12 residues. Germline CDR1 reads GITISATS; CDR2 reads ISYDGTV (reference sequence). Written as DNA, the CDR3 is TGTGCCTTGTGGGGGAATTATTATAAGAAACTCTTT. Translating it yields CALWGNYYKKLF.

This rearrangement joins TRGV2 to TRGJP1. The J gene, absent from TCRdb, was called here by matching the DNA to germline. The CDR3 contains 16 residues. With V trimmed by 1 base and J by 0 bases, 5 bases remained unmatched. Germline values: CDR1 EGSNGY, CDR2 YDSYNSKV. CDR3 nucleotide sequence: TGTGCCACCTGGGACGGAGGGCATACCACTGGTTGGTTCAAGATATTT. Translated, it gives CATWDGGHTTGWFKIF.

V and J are TRGV4 and TRGJP2. Here the J gene came from matching the DNA to germline, since TCRdb omits it. The germline gives CDR1 EGSTGY, CDR2 YDSYTSSV. V lost 3 bases and J lost 14; bases outside the gene matches: 3. The CDR3 covers 10 residues. The CDR3 coding sequence is TGTGCCACCTGGGATAACATCAAGACGTTT. It codes for CATWDNIKTF.

This clone showed up just once. The J gene is TRGJ1 or TRGJ2, the V gene TRGV9. TCRdb supplies no J gene; here it was assigned by aligning the nucleotide sequence to germline. The germline V gene encodes CDR1 GITISATS and CDR2 ISYDGTV (reference sequence). This CDR3 region has 15 residues. With 2 bases clipped from V and 6 bases from J, the junction kept 13 bases outside the gene matches. The CDR3, as DNA: TGTGCCTTGTGGGAGGCGGTGGGGCGGCGTTATAAGAAACTCTTT. It yields the protein CALWEAVGRRYKKLF.